A single sample gave rise to the 5 T cell receptor beta chains below, sequenced in a study of blood T cell repertoires in COVID-19. Clones were sequenced by immunoSEQ multiplex PCR, and TCRdb holds only the in-frame ones, with some missing. The table records some 390,000 clones, 75% to 90% of them present only once. Sequenced input: PBMCs or T cells enriched from blood (not recorded which). The receptors stem from a man aged 25 to 45 who had recovered from COVID-19.

The chain has TRBV5-1 and TRBJ1-1; 7 positions agree with TRBD1. This CDR3 is 14 amino acids long. CDR1 and CDR2 (germline): SGHRS, YFSETQ. Trimming cost V 4 bases and J 3 bases; bases outside gene matches: 6. The DNA for the CDR3 is TGCGCCAGCAGCCGGGGGACAGCGGACACTGAAGCTTTCTTT. Residues: CASSRGTADTEAFF.

This sequence joins TRBV5-6 and TRBJ2-7, with 8 bases fitting TRBD2. The CDR3 totals 14 residues. Per the germline V gene, CDR1 is SGHDT and CDR2 is YYEEEE. V was pared by 2 bases and J by 6 bases, with 7 bases of the junction left unmatched. CDR3 region: CASSFTSGSPEQYF. CDR3 in DNA: TGTGCCAGCAGCTTCACTAGCGGCTCTCCCGAGCAGTACTTC.

The gene calls are TRBV28 and TRBJ2-2; no firm D call. The ends were cut back, 11 bases at V and 0 bases at J, with 19 bases in the middle. CDR3 length: 16 amino acids. Germline CDR1 reads MDHEN; CDR2 reads SYDVKM. The CDR3 loop reads CASSSRRAANTGELFF. CDR3 DNA: TGTGCCTCCTCCTCGAGGCGTGCCGCGAACACCGGGGAGCTGTTTTTT.

V gene TRBV5-1 combines with J gene TRBJ2-7, with 8 bases that match TRBD2. The CDR3 covers 14 residues. CDR1 is SGHRS, CDR2 YFSETQ, per germline. V lost 6 bases and J lost 4; bases outside the gene matches: 9. Here the CDR3 DNA reads TGCGCCAGCAATGCTCGGGAGGGCCAGTACGAGCAGTACTTC. It encodes CASNAREGQYEQYF.

V gene TRBV28 combines with J gene TRBJ2-1; D not resolved. Per germline, CDR1 MDHEN and CDR2 SYDVKM. This CDR3 comprises 11 residues. V lost 4 bases and J lost 5, with 3 bases in between. The CDR3 loop is CASSSDNEQFF. CDR3 in DNA: TGTGCCAGCAGTTCAGACAATGAGCAGTTCTTC.